The subject of this entry is one TCR beta chain. This record belongs to a study of shared clonotypes between healthy human individuals. Across the study: The people who gave samples were a couple of women and three men aged 18 to 49.

Splitting of each subset's genomic DNA was done evenly across several immunoSEQ plates. For unsorted PBMC, approximately 300 ng DNA per replicate equaled some 32,000 T cell genomes. Sequencing was performed with immunoSEQ multiplex PCR; in TCRdb, only in-frame clones are kept and a portion is missing. The repertoire has about 530,000 clones, approximately 79% of them found once; the top ten carry approximately 12%. The sequence was collected from a woman in her thirties or forties in good health. Some clones in this sample may be carry-over from other donors' samples. The sequencing input was PBMCs.

This chain's CDR3 is CASSPGGALSSGANVLTF. The CDR3, as DNA: TGTGCCAGCAGCCCGGGGGGAGCTCTAAGCTCTGGGGCCAACGTCCTGACTTTC. The V call is TRBV28, the J call TRBJ2-6; 7 bases line up with TRBD2. CDR3 length: 18 residues. CDR1 MDHEN and CDR2 SYDVKM come from the germline V gene. V lost 6 bases to trimming and J lost 0 bases; unmatched junction nucleotides: 11.